Sequencing of this TCR beta chain was carried out in a study of T cell responses to AZD1222 COVID-19 vaccine. In the study overall: Pooled in the analysis were second doses at about 4 or about 12 weeks. Whole-study results and caveats: It was only after the peak T cell response that any repertoires were sampled. Seropositive status at baseline applied to only 5 or 6 AZD1222 recipients. White British donors predominated, females outnumbered males, and clonal diversity was possibly underestimated.

The germline V gene has CDR1 SGHRS and CDR2 YFSETQ. The CDR3 length is 14 residues. V gave up 0 bases and J gave up 0 bases, with 5 bases separating them. This clone has a single count. Its antigen is undetermined. The repertoire was sequenced with immunoSEQ multiplex PCR; TCRdb's copy has only in-frame clones and lacks some. The data hold over 95,000 clones, with around nine tenths observed a single time. The receptor comes from an adult in good health. The material sequenced was peripheral blood, taken on day 0 of AZD1222 vaccination. The V call is TRBV5-1, the J call TRBJ2-3; D not resolved. The CDR3 DNA follows: TGCGCCAGCAGCTTGGGTTTTAGCACAGATACGCAGTATTTT. Amino acids: CASSLGFSTDTQYF.